These T cell receptor beta chains were read from a single sample in a study of T-cell reconstitution after alpha-beta-depleted transplantation in children. TCRdb processed the PCR reads anew with MiXCR; each CDR3 protein has one entry. The data hold 780,000 or so distinct CDR3 sequences, with about 16% observed a single time. The sample was PBMCs, mostly from graft donor cells, taken 360 days after TCRalphabeta/CD19-depleted stem cell transplant. Source of these receptors: a male patient younger than 18 who had a stem cell transplant for acute lymphoblastic leukemia, so the T cells may come from the graft donor. Each CDR3 is given with its conserved first and last residue. The D gene is left open where the match is weak. Size is omitted from some rows. Given values are once, few, many or a class for expanded clones.

TRBJ2-3 | . | . | TRBV5-4 | 19 | TGTGCCAGCAGCTTGGCAACGGGTAGGGTGATTGCTAGCACAGATACGCAGTATTTT | CASSLATGRVIASTDTQYF
TRBJ2-7 | . | . | TRBV5-6 | 15 | TGTGCCAGCAGATCTGATGGTCTCGCTCCACACGAGCAGTACTTC | CASRSDGLAPHEQYF
TRBJ1-5 | few | . | TRBV20-1 | 16 | TGCAGTGCTACCCGGGACGGCGCGGGGGGTGATCAGCCCCAGCATTTT | CSATRDGAGGDQPQHF
TRBJ2-3 | few | . | TRBV29-1 | 16 | TGCAGCACCACCCCCCGAGGAGGCGGTAGCACAGATACGCAGTATTTT | CSTTPRGGGSTDTQYF
TRBJ1-2 | . | . | TRBV3-1 | 13 | TGTGCCAGCAGCCAAGGAACTCCATATGGCTACACCTTC | CASSQGTPYGYTF
TRBJ1-4 | few | . | TRBV6-1 | 16 | TGTGCCAGCAGTCTTAGATGGACAGAGCCTAATGAAAAACTGTTTTTT | CASSLRWTEPNEKLFF
TRBJ2-7 | few | . | TRBV15 | 14 | TGTGCCACCAGCAGAGCAACCCCTAGACTCGAGCAGTACTTC | CATSRATPRLEQYF
TRBJ2-5 | . | . | TRBV6-1 | 15 | TGTGCCAGCAGTGAACCAGGCTCCCCGATTGAGACCCAGTACTTC | CASSEPGSPIETQYF
TRBJ2-1 | many | TRBD2 | TRBV5-1 | 16 | TGCGCCAGCAGCCCGGGACTAGCGGAAGCTTACAATGAGCAGTTCTTC | CASSPGLAEAYNEQFF
TRBJ2-2 | few | . | TRBV20-1 | 14 | TGCAGTGCTAGCTCAGGGTATTGGACCGGGGAGCTGTTTTTT | CSASSGYWTGELFF
TRBJ2-7 | few | TRBD2 | TRBV5-6 | 15 | TGTGCCAGCAGCCTACCGGGACTAGCTCTGGGGGAGCAGTACTTC | CASSLPGLALGEQYF
TRBJ2-3 | many | . | TRBV4-1 | 13 | TGCGCCAGCAGCCAAGGTGAACGGGATACGCAGTATTTT | CASSQGERDTQYF
TRBJ1-5 | few | . | TRBV4-1 | 18 | TGCGCCAGCAGCCGGCCAGGGTCCCTCTTACCCGAAAATCAGCCCCAGCATTTT | CASSRPGSLLPENQPQHF
TRBJ2-3 | . | TRBD2 | TRBV12-3/TRBV12-4 | 16 | TGTGCCAGCAGCCCTACTAGCGGGAGGGCCCCAGATACGCAGTATTTT | CASSPTSGRAPDTQYF
TRBJ2-1 | many | . | TRBV19 | 13 | TGTGCCAGTAGTATTGGAAAGAGCGCTGAGCAGTTCTTC | CASSIGKSAEQFF
TRBJ2-4 | many | . | TRBV29-1 | 14 | TGCAGCGTTGAGGCAGTTATAGCCAAAAACATTCAGTACTTC | CSVEAVIAKNIQYF
TRBJ2-7 | few | TRBD1 | TRBV29-1 | 13 | TGCAGCGTTGACATGGGACAGGGCCACGAGCAGTACTTC | CSVDMGQGHEQYF
TRBJ2-1 | few | TRBD2 | TRBV11-2 | 19 | TGTGCCAGCAGCTTAGAAGGAAGGGAACTAGCGGGAACCGGCAATGAGCAGTTCTTC | CASSLEGRELAGTGNEQFF
TRBJ2-3 | few | . | TRBV12-3/TRBV12-4 | 15 | TGTGCCAGCAGTGTTGTAGGGCAGAGCACAGATACGCAGTATTTT | CASSVVGQSTDTQYF
TRBJ2-3 | . | TRBD1 | TRBV20-1 | 12 | TGCAGTGTCCACCAGGGGGCAGATACGCAGTATTTT | CSVHQGADTQYF
TRBJ2-7 | . | . | TRBV4-1 | 14 | TGCGCCAGCAGCCCCCTAAGTGGTAAGAACGAGCAGTACTTC | CASSPLSGKNEQYF
TRBJ1-2 | few | . | TRBV20-1 | 13 | TGCAGTGCTAGAGTGGGAGATGGCTATGGCTACACCTTC | CSARVGDGYGYTF
TRBJ2-5 | . | . | TRBV19 | 14 | TGTGCCAGTAGTATTGGGCGCACCCTGGAGACCCAGTACTTC | CASSIGRTLETQYF
TRBJ2-1 | . | TRBD2 | TRBV19 | 13 | TGTGCCAGTAGTACTAGCGGGCACAATGAGCAGTTCTTC | CASSTSGHNEQFF